This T cell receptor (beta chain) was captured by sequencing in a study of blood T cell repertoires in COVID-19 (dated by TCRdb to 2020 to 2021). Broadly, across the study: Samples covering the acute and convalescent phases of COVID-19 were provided by collaborators in the United States, Italy and Spain. Sample metadata almost always included a de-identified subject ID, COVID-19 status, age in years and sex. Samples came from the ongoing ImmuneRACE study (first 160 participants) plus 1,254 subjects from 6 global collaborators. Subjects who had been exposed to COVID-19, were actively infected with it, or had recovered from it provided the deeply sampled blood TCRbeta repertoires that made up the dataset. The material from the prospective study consisted of cDNA or gDNA derived from T cells, B-cell-depleted T cells, or PBMCs. The repertoires were released in a freely available public database intended as a resource for research on the immune response to SARS-CoV-2. Where HLA class I and class II types were available, the types were taken from metadata supplied by the sample provider, not from assay-based typing. Results the study describes overall, beyond this receptor: How much clinical and demographic metadata was included differed by source and by participant, and the metadata was provided uncurated.

With respect to this clone: Its antigen is not yet known. Per-base quality was not reported, and no clone a single base away is much larger than it.

The immunoSEQ Assay, a bias-controlled multiplex PCR, was used to amplify TCRbeta CDR3 regions from genomic DNA. Regarding the original processing steps: Within the assay, amplification of reference gene primers was used to estimate how many nucleated cells each sample contained. To quantify the absolute abundance of each unique TCRbeta CDR3 rearrangement, sequence reads were collapsed and filtered. Productive Simpson clonality was computed per sample as the square root of Simpson's diversity index over productive rearrangements. In its TCRdb copy, this immuneACCESS table keeps in-frame sequences only and misses some clones. Where compared with another copy, unresolved V genes explain less than half of these, and the others have no known cause. Clone size and V and J calls were adopted from that table, with D and trimming inferred from the DNA. The sample table records tens of thousands of clones; around 77% of these occur just once. In total, the top ten clones hold about 30% of the sample.

The CDR3 holds 14 amino acids from the cysteine to the phenylalanine. The kept DNA is CDR3 alone, 42 bases in frame from the first base. The germline V gene sets CDR1 to SGHTA and CDR2 to FQGNSA. Here V drops 5 bases and J drops 5 bases, and the junction holds 4 bases not matched to any gene. Whole blood was collected in K2EDTA tubes by collaborating institutions according to the institutions' own protocols. For TCRbeta analysis, collaborators shipped samples as frozen whole blood, isolated PBMCs, or DNA extracted from either of those sample types. The source of this sequence is a woman aged 80 or older with acute or convalescent COVID-19. Sequencing was done on a sample of peripheral blood. The sequence is built from TRBV7-2 and TRBJ2-7, and 12 junctional nucleotides match TRBD1. The sequenced DNA is TGTGCCAGCAGCCGGGACAGGGGGCGCGACGAGCAGTACTTC. It specifies CASSRDRGRDEQYF.